The present T cell receptor beta chain was sequenced within a study of OX40 agonist ivuxolimab in advanced cancers. Study outcomes and limitations: Both blood CD4+ and CD8+ T cells showed clonal growth by week 6 at 0.1 to 3.0 mg/kg.

Sampling times: baseline, cycle 4 day 1, cycle 7 day 1. Only in-frame clones appear in the TCRdb table, and some are missing; sequencing was by immunoSEQ multiplex PCR. The data show about 62,000 clones, about four fifths seen once. CDR1 and CDR2 (germline): KGHSH, LQKENI. The CDR3 loop spans 14 amino acids. Trimming took 2 bases from V and 5 from J; bases not matched to a gene: 3. For this clone: Its antigen remains unknown.

Source: CD4+ or CD8+ T cells sorted from blood, taken in a trial of the OX40 agonist ivuxolimab. The chain combines TRBV18 with TRBJ1-5; TRBD1 agrees at 7 bases. The sequence derives from an adult with an advanced solid tumor such as melanoma, head and neck, liver or kidney cancer. CDR3 nucleotides: TGTGCCAGCTCACCAGCAGGGGGTGATCAGCCCCAGCATTTT. Translated, it gives CASSPAGGDQPQHF.